The T cell receptor beta chain under discussion was sequenced for a study of blood T cell repertoires in COVID-19. Only in-frame clones appear in the TCRdb table, and some are missing; sequencing was by immunoSEQ multiplex PCR. The profile shows under 150,000 clones, around four fifths of them singletons. Germline assignment: CDR1 GTSNPN and CDR2 SVGIG (reference sequence). With 2 bases clipped from V and 2 bases from J, the junction kept 11 bases outside the gene matches. The CDR3 contains 16 residues. The material sequenced was peripheral blood. The receptor comes from a human donor in a cohort sampled during active COVID-19. The V gene is TRBV30, the J gene TRBJ2-5; TRBD1 matches 7 bases. CDR3 sequence reads: CAWSQSGQYFQETQYF. The CDR3 coding sequence is TGTGCCTGGAGTCAATCGGGACAGTACTTTCAAGAGACCCAGTACTTC.